Below, one TCR beta chain is given with its context. What it binds is not known. This sample is part of a study of cytomegalovirus exposure and HLA in healthy donors. Study results and limitations: HLA-A and HLA-B allele assignments for most subjects were reportedly predicted accurately using TCR beta sequences.

The PCR used 60 Vbeta and 13 Jbeta primers. Sequenced by immunoSEQ multiplex PCR; TCRdb stores in-frame clones only, minus some. Of about 190,000 clones listed, approximately 88% were seen once; the top ten hold around 0.24%. The CDR3 contains 14 residues. Deletions cut 4 bases from V and 0 bases from J, with 12 bases between. The germline V gene encodes CDR1 SQVTM and CDR2 ANQGSEA. Source material: PBMCs. This TCR derives from a boy between 10 and 17 years old in good health and CMV-seronegative. The chain uses TRBV29-1 and TRBJ1-2, with no clear D. The CDR3 here is CSVVTARANYGYTF. The CDR3 DNA reads TGCAGCGTTGTTACAGCCCGAGCTAACTATGGCTACACCTTC.